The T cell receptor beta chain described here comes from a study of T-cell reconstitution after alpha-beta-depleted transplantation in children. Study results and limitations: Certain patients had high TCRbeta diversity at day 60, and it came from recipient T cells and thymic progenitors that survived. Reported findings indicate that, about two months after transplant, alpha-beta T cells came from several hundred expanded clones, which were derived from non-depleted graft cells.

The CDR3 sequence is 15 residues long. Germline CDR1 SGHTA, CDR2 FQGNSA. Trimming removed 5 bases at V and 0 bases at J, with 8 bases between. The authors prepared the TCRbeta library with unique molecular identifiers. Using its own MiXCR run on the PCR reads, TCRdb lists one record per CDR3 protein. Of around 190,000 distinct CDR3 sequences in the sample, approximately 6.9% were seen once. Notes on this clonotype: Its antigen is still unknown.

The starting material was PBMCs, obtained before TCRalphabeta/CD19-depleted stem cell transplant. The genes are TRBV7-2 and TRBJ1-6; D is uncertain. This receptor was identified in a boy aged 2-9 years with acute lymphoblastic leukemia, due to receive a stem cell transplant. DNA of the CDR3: TGTGCCAGCAGCGCACCAAGCTCCTATAATTCACCCCTCCACTTT. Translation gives CASSAPSSYNSPLHF.